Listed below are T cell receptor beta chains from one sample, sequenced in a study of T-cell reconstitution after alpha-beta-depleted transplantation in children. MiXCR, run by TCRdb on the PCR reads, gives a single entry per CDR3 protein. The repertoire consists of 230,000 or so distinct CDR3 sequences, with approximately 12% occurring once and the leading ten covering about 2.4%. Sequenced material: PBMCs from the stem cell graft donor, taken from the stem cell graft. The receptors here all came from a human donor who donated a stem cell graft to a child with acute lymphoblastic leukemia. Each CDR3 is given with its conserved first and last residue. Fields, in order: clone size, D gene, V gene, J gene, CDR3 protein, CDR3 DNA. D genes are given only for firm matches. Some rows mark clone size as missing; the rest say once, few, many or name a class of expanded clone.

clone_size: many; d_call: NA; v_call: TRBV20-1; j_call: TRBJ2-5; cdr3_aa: CSARIRAETQYF; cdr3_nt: TGCAGTGCTAGAATCCGGGCGGAGACCCAGTACTTC
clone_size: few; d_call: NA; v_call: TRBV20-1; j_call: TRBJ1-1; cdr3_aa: CSARDDTPNTEAFF; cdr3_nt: TGCAGTGCTAGAGACGACACTCCGAACACTGAAGCTTTCTTT
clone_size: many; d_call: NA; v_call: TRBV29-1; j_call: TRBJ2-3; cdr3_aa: CSVEEVQTQYF; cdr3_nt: TGCAGCGTTGAAGAGGTCCAGACGCAGTATTTT
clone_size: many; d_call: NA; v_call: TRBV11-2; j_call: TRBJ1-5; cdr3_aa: CASSPGTYSNQPQHF; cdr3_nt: TGTGCCAGCAGCCCAGGGACGTATAGCAATCAGCCCCAGCATTTT
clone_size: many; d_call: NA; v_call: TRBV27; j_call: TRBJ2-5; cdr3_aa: CASSSYTSQETQYF; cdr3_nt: TGTGCCAGCAGTTCCTACACCTCCCAAGAGACCCAGTACTTC
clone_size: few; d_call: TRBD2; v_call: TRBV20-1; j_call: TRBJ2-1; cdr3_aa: CSARDRLAGTASYNEQFF; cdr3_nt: TGCAGTGCTAGAGATCGACTAGCGGGAACAGCATCCTACAATGAACAGTTCTTC
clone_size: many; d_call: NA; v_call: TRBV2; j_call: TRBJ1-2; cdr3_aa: CASSEGPNYGYTF; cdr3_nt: TGTGCCAGCAGTGAGGGGCCTAACTATGGCTACACCTTC
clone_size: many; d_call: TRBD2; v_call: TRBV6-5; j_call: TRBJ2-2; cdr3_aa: CASSNSGTRRSTGELFF; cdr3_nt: TGTGCCAGCAGCAACTCCGGGACTAGAAGATCCACCGGGGAGCTGTTTTTT
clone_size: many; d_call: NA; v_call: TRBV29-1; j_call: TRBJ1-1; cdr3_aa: CSVVPGDVGAEAFF; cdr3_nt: TGCAGCGTTGTCCCGGGAGATGTGGGGGCTGAAGCTTTCTTT
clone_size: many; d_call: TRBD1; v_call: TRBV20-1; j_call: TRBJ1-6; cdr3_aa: CSAPFRGLGSPLHF; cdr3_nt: TGCAGTGCTCCCTTCAGGGGGTTGGGGTCACCCCTCCACTTT
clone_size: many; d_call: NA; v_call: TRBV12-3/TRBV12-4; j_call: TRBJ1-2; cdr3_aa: CASSPRGNFGYTF; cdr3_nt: TGTGCCAGCAGCCCGAGAGGGAACTTTGGCTACACCTTC
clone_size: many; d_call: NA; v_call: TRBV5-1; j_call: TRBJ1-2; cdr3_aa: CASSLYGSDYTF; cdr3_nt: TGCGCCAGCAGCTTGTATGGGTCCGACTACACCTTC
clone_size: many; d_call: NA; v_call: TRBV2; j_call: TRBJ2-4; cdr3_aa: CASSPWDTQEDIQYF; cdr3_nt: TGTGCCAGCAGTCCTTGGGACACTCAGGAGGACATTCAGTACTTC
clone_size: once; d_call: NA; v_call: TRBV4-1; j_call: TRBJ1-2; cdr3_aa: CASSQVTTGANYGYPF; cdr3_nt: TGCGCCAGCAGCCAAGTTACGACAGGAGCTAACTATGGCTACCCCTTC
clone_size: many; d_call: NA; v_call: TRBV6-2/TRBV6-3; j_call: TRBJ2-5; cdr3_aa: CASRNPRLVPETQYF; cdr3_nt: TGTGCCAGCAGAAACCCACGACTAGTCCCCGAGACCCAGTACTTC
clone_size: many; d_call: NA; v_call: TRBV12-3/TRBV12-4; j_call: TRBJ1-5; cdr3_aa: CASSLGVGNQPQHF; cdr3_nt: TGTGCCAGCAGTTTAGGAGTTGGCAATCAGCCCCAGCATTTT
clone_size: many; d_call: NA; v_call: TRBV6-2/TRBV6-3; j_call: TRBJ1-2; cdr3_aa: CASSHDGYTF; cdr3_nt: TGTGCCAGCAGTCACGATGGCTACACCTTC
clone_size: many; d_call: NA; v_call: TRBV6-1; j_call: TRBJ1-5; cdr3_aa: CASSRTPYPGQPNQPQHF; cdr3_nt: TGTGCCAGCAGTCGAACCCCCTATCCGGGACAACCCAATCAGCCCCAGCATTTT
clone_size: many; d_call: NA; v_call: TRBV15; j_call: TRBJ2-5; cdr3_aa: CATRGPKETQYF; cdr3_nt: TGTGCCACCAGAGGACCTAAGGAGACCCAGTACTTC
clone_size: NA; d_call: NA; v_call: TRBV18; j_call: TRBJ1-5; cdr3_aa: CASSPGTDFSNQPQHF; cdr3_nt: TGTGCCAGCTCACCGGGCACAGATTTTAGCAATCAGCCCCAGCATTTT
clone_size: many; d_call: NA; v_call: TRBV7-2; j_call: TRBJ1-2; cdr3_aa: CASRSTGKNGYTF; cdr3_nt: TGTGCCAGCAGATCGACGGGGAAGAATGGCTACACCTTC
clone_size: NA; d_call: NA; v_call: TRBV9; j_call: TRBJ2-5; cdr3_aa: CARETQYF; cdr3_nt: TGTGCCAGAGAGACCCAGTACTTC
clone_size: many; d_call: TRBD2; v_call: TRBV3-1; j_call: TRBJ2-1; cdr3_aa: CASSPISGSPHNEQFF; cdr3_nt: TGTGCCAGCAGCCCGATTAGCGGGAGCCCACACAATGAGCAGTTCTTC
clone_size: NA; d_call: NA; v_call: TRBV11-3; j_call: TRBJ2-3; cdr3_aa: CASSVRASRGTDTQYF; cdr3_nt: TGTGCCAGCAGCGTCCGGGCCTCAAGAGGCACAGATACGCAGTATTTT
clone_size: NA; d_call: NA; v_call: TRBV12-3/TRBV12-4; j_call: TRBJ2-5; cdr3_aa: CASSSDETQYF; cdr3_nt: TGTGCCAGCAGTTCGGACGAGACCCAGTACTTC
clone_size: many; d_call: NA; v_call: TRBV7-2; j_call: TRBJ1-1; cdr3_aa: CASGPAGVNEAFF; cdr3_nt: TGTGCCAGCGGTCCGGCAGGGGTGAATGAAGCTTTCTTT
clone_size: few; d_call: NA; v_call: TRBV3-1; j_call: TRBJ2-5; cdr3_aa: CASSQNTPYGVGETQYF; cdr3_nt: TGTGCCAGCAGCCAGAACACTCCGTACGGGGTCGGGGAGACCCAGTACTTC
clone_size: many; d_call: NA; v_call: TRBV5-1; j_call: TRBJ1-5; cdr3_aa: CASSLGQASNQPQHF; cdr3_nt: TGCGCCAGCAGCTTGGGACAGGCTAGCAATCAGCCCCAGCATTTT
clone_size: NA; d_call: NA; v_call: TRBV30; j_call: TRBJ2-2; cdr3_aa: CAWSVRGNTGELFF; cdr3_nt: TGTGCCTGGAGTGTTCGGGGGAACACCGGGGAGCTGTTTTTT
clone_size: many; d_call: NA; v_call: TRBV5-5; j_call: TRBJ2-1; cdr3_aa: CASSLMSDHEQFF; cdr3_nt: TGTGCCAGCAGCTTGATGTCGGATCATGAGCAGTTCTTC
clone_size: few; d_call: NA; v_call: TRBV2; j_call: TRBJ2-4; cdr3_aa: CASSEDSSKNSQYF; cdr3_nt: TGTGCCAGCAGTGAAGATTCGTCCAAAAACAGTCAGTACTTC
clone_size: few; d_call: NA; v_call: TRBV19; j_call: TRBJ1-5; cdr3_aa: CASGDGDQPQHF; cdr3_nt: TGTGCCAGTGGGGACGGCGATCAGCCCCAGCATTTT
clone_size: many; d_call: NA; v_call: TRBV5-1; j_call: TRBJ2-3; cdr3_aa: CASSLFLGASTDTQYF; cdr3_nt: TGCGCCAGCAGCTTGTTTCTCGGTGCTAGCACAGATACGCAGTATTTT
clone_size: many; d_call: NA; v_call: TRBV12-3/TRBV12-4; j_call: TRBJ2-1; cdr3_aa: CASSAGTVEEQFF; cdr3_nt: TGTGCCAGCAGTGCCGGGACGGTGGAGGAGCAGTTCTTC
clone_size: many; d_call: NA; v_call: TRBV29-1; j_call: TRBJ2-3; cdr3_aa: CSVVRGDTQYF; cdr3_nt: TGCAGCGTTGTACGGGGAGATACGCAGTATTTT
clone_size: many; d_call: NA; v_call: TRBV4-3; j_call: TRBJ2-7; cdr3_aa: CASSQEADGRRTYEQYF; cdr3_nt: TGCGCCAGCAGCCAAGAAGCAGACGGTCGTCGGACCTACGAGCAGTACTTC
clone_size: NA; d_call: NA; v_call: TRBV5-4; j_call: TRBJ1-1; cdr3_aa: CASRAQGPNTEAFF; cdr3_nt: TGTGCCAGCAGAGCCCAAGGACCCAACACTGAAGCTTTCTTT
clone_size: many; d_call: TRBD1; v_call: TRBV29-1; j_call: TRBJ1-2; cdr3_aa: CSVEQGGYGYTF; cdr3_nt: TGCAGCGTTGAGCAGGGGGGCTATGGCTACACCTTC
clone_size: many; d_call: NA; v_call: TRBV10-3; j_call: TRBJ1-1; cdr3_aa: CAISDPGAAEAFF; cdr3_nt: TGTGCCATCAGTGACCCGGGGGCCGCTGAAGCTTTCTTT
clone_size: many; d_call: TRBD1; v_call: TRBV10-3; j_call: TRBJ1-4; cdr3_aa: CAISESTGGNEKLFF; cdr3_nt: TGTGCCATCAGTGAGTCAACAGGGGGGAATGAAAAACTGTTTTTT
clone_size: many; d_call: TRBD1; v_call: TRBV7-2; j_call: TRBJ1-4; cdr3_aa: CASLGQGKLFF; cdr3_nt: TGTGCCAGCTTGGGACAGGGAAAACTGTTTTTT
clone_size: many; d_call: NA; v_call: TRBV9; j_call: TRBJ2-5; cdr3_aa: CASSVAGRSAWETQYF; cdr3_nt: TGTGCCAGCAGCGTAGCAGGGAGGAGCGCTTGGGAGACCCAGTACTTC
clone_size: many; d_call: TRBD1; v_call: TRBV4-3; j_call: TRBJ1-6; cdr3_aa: CASSQVDRQGSPLHF; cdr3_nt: TGCGCCAGCAGCCAAGTAGATAGACAGGGTTCACCCCTCCACTTT
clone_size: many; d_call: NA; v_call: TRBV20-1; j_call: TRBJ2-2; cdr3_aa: CSVVGGAFGELFF; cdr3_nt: TGCAGTGTCGTAGGGGGGGCGTTCGGGGAGCTGTTTTTT
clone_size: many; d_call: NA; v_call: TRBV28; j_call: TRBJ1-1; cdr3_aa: CASSTSERTEAFF; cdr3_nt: TGTGCCAGCAGTACATCTGAGCGCACTGAAGCTTTCTTT
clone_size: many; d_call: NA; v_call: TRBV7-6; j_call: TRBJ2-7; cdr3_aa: CAVKDRQSYEQYF; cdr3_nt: TGTGCCGTGAAGGACAGACAATCCTACGAGCAGTACTTC
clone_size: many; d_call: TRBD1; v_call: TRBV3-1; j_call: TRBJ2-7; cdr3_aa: CASSQGGTGIHEQYF; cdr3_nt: TGTGCCAGCAGCCAAGGGGGGACAGGGATCCACGAGCAGTACTTC
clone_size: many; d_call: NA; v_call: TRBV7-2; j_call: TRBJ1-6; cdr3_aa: CASNGQPSYNSPLHF; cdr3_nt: TGTGCCAGCAACGGACAGCCCTCCTATAATTCACCCCTCCACTTT
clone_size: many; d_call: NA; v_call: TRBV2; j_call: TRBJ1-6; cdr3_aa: CASGWRGGNSPLHF; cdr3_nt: TGTGCCAGTGGATGGAGGGGCGGAAATTCACCCCTCCACTTT
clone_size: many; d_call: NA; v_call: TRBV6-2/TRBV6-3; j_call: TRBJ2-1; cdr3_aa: CASKVINSYNEQFF; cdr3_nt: TGTGCCAGCAAAGTGATAAACTCCTACAATGAGCAGTTCTTC
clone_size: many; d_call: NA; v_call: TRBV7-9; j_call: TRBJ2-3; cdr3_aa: CASSSAGDTQYF; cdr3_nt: TGTGCCAGCAGTTCAGCGGGAGATACGCAGTATTTT
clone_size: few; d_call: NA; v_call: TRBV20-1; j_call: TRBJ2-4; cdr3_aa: CSASTRYRALGNIQYF; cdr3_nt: TGCAGTGCTAGTACGAGGTACAGGGCCCTCGGAAACATTCAGTACTTC
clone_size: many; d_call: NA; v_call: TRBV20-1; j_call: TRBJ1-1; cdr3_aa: CSARWMNTEAFF; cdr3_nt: TGCAGTGCTCGTTGGATGAACACTGAAGCTTTCTTT